The present T cell receptor (beta chain) was sequenced within a study of T cell responses to AZD1222 COVID-19 vaccine. The wider study: Second-dose timings of about 4 or about 12 weeks were pooled.

Assay used: immunoSEQ multiplex PCR; TCRdb lists only in-frame clones, some missing. The sample has 100,000 or so clones; 87% are singletons. Broader study findings: Spike was spanned by vaccine-associated CD4 TCRs, with dominance at 160-218 and 743-854. After two AZD1222 doses, spike-specific TCR breadth and depth rose versus day 0.

As regards this clone: Its antigen is unknown.

CDR1 and CDR2 from the germline V gene are MDHEN and SYDVKM. CDR3 length: 13 residues. The V and J ends lost 7 bases and 6 bases respectively, with 13 bases between them. This clonotype originated in an adult in good health. This chain joins TRBV28 and TRBJ2-1, with D maybe TRBD1 (5 bases). Sequencing used peripheral blood, obtained on day 0 of AZD1222 vaccination. The DNA of the CDR3 is TGTGCCAGCAACCACCCGGACACCAATGAGCAGTTCTTC. It encodes CASNHPDTNEQFF.